A selection of T cell receptor beta chains follows, all from one sample in a study of metastatic and nonmetastatic thyroid tumors. TCRdb re-clonotyped the PCR reads via MiXCR. Of some 83,000 clones detected, around 13% appear once; the ten largest clones hold over 7%. Specimen: tumor tissue. The receptors stem from a female donor with papillary thyroid cancer or a benign thyroid nodule (not recorded which). Some clones in this sample may be carry-over from other donors' samples. Each CDR3 is given without its conserved first and last residue.

CDR3 protein: ASSISRETQY; V gene: TRBV19
CDR3 protein: ASSAGDSNEQF; V gene: TRBV9
CDR3 protein: ASSLDGPSTDTQY; V gene: TRBV5-1
CDR3 protein: ATSPRGGEGLEKLF; V gene: TRBV15
CDR3 protein: AISYRGVINQPQH; V gene: TRBV12-3/TRBV12-4
CDR3 protein: ASSLRRFRLSSLH; V gene: TRBV28
CDR3 protein: SARDLEDSPLH; V gene: TRBV20-1
CDR3 protein: ASSEGRSVAKNTEAF; V gene: TRBV6-1
CDR3 protein: SASRSDRGYYEQY; V gene: TRBV20-1
CDR3 protein: ATHRDRGLIIDYGYT; V gene: TRBV6-1
CDR3 protein: ASSIGGAEQY; V gene: TRBV12-3/TRBV12-4
CDR3 protein: SAGGGSGRFEYEQY; V gene: TRBV20-1
CDR3 protein: SAKPLNEQF; V gene: TRBV20-1
CDR3 protein: ASSLSGSYEQF; V gene: TRBV6-4
CDR3 protein: ASSPLERDSTGELF; V gene: TRBV27
CDR3 protein: ASSPGWVSYNEQF; V gene: TRBV11-2
CDR3 protein: ASSRAVSYEQY; V gene: TRBV12-3/TRBV12-4
CDR3 protein: ASSLIGTGVEKLF; V gene: TRBV11-3
CDR3 protein: ASSQDPRTLIYGYT; V gene: TRBV4-2
CDR3 protein: ASIFRGWQETQY; V gene: TRBV12-3/TRBV12-4
CDR3 protein: ASARYIRDGNTGELF; V gene: TRBV7-3
CDR3 protein: ASSLFPGLTEAF; V gene: TRBV12-3/TRBV12-4
CDR3 protein: ASSYDRGREQY; V gene: TRBV6-6
CDR3 protein: SAPASGASTDTQY; V gene: TRBV20-1
CDR3 protein: ASRTEELAGGYEQY; V gene: TRBV2
CDR3 protein: ASSVGPNTEAF; V gene: TRBV9
CDR3 protein: ASTADRGFNQPQH; V gene: TRBV12-3/TRBV12-4
CDR3 protein: ASSLENYGYT; V gene: TRBV12-3/TRBV12-4
CDR3 protein: ASLPAPLAANTGELF; V gene: TRBV5-1